This T cell receptor beta chain was documented in a study of T cell responses to AZD1222 COVID-19 vaccine. Study-wide findings and caveats: Donors were chiefly white British, with a greater number of females, and clonal diversity was perhaps underestimated. Compared with day 0, the breadth and depth of the Spike-specific TCR repertoire rose significantly after two doses of AZD1222.

Sequencing was performed with immunoSEQ multiplex PCR; in TCRdb, only in-frame clones are kept and a portion is missing. The table shows about 200,000 clones, with roughly 90% occurring only once. Germline CDR1 is WSHSY and CDR2 is SAAADI. The CDR3 is 13 amino acids. The V gene lost 4 bases and the J gene lost 7 bases, with 11 bases spanning the gap. To note about this clone: Its antigen is still unknown.

Sequencing used peripheral blood, obtained 28 days after the second AZD1222 dose. This clonotype was sampled from an adult who received the AZD1222 COVID-19 vaccine. V and J are TRBV10-2 and TRBJ2-4, with D hard to call. CDR3 DNA: TGCGCCAGCAGTGCCCACCTAGGGAACATTCAGTACTTC. Translating gives CASSAHLGNIQYF.